Shown below are 21 T cell receptor beta chains from a single sample sequenced in a study of blood T cell repertoires in COVID-19. TCRdb's copy holds only in-frame clones and misses some; the assay was immunoSEQ multiplex PCR. The table includes 140,000 to 150,000 clones, around 87% detected once. The sequenced sample consisted of PBMCs or T cells enriched from blood (not recorded which). These TCRs come from a man aged 60 to 75 who had recovered from COVID-19.

This chain links TRBV19 with TRBJ2-2; 8 bases line up with TRBD2. Germline values: CDR1 LNHDA, CDR2 SQIVND (reference sequence). V lost 3 bases and J lost 6; bases outside the gene matches: 9. CDR3 length equals 16 residues. CDR3 protein: CASSIGRGNAAGELFF. DNA of the CDR3: TGTGCCAGTAGTATCGGGAGGGGGAATGCTGCCGGGGAGCTGTTTTTT.

V is TRBV18 and J is TRBJ2-5; 8 bases fit TRBD1. Trimming at V came to 5 bases and at J to 3 bases, leaving 8 bases not matched to a gene. Germline V gene sequence: CDR1 KGHSH, CDR2 LQKENI. This CDR3 is 15 amino acids long. The CDR3 DNA reads as TGTGCCAGCTCATCCTACAGGGGGAAGGAAGAGACCCAGTACTTC. It translates to CASSSYRGKEETQYF. The full variable domain, in which reference TRBV18 and TRBJ2-5 provide the parts outside the CDR3, is NAGVMQNPRHLVRRRGQEARLRCSPMKGHSHVYWYRQLPEEGLKFMVYLQKENIIDESGMPKERFSAEFPKEGPSILRIQQVVRGDSAAYFCASSSYRGKEETQYFGPGTRLLVL.

V gene TRBV7-6 combines with J gene TRBJ1-5, with 10 bases identical to TRBD1. Germline V lookup: CDR1 SGHVS, CDR2 FNYEAQ. The CDR3 contains 16 residues. V lost 1 base and J lost 4; bases outside the gene matches: 4. The CDR3 region has the DNA TGTGCCAGCAGCTTAGGGACAGGGGGTCGAAATCAGCCCCAGCATTTT. Its translation: CASSLGTGGRNQPQHF.

In nucleotides, the CDR3 is TGTGCCAGCAGCTTGGTCGGGGAGACCCAGTACTTC. Translation gives CASSLVGETQYF. The V gene is TRBV5-6, the J gene TRBJ2-5; D unresolved. V dropped 0 bases and J dropped 5 bases, with 5 bases sitting between them. Per the germline V gene, CDR1 is SGHDT and CDR2 is YYEEEE. This CDR3 spans 12 amino acids. The full variable domain, its missing parts supplied by reference TRBV5-6 and TRBJ2-5, is DAGVTQSPTHLIKTRGQQVTLRCSPKSGHDTVSWYQQALGQGPQFIFQYYEEEERQRGNFPDRFSGHQFPNYSSELNVNALLLGDSALYLCASSLVGETQYFGPGTRLLVL.

V is TRBV23-1 and J is TRBJ2-7; 14 positions match TRBD2. TRBV23-1 is labeled an ORF, and its function is uncertain. CDR3 length: 18 residues. V lost 8 bases, J lost 0 bases, and 12 bases stayed unmatched. CDR3 protein: CASVRLAGGRGLSYEQYF. CDR3 in DNA: TGCGCCAGCGTCCGACTAGCGGGAGGGCGGGGGCTCTCCTACGAGCAGTACTTC.

This chain joins TRBV30 and TRBJ1-1; D uncertain. The ends were cut back, 0 bases at V and 2 bases at J, with 7 bases in the middle. CDR1 and CDR2 (germline): GTSNPN, SVGIG (reference sequence). The CDR3 loop spans 13 amino acids. DNA of the CDR3: TGTGCCTGGAGTGTACTTCAAAACACTGAAGCTTTCTTT. Protein product: CAWSVLQNTEAFF.

The genes are TRBV7-9 and TRBJ2-3; the D is unclear. Germline values: CDR1 SEHNR, CDR2 FQNEAQ (reference sequence). V was trimmed by 4 bases and J by 2 bases, leaving 10 bases between them. This CDR3 is 14 amino acids long. CDR3 residues: CASSYEHNTDTQYF. The CDR3 DNA reads TGTGCCAGCAGCTATGAACACAACACAGATACGCAGTATTTT.

This sequence joins TRBV28 and TRBJ1-3; the D gene is possibly TRBD1 (6 bases). Deletions cut 5 bases from V and 5 bases from J, with 13 bases between. CDR1 and CDR2 from the germline V gene are MDHEN and SYDVKM. This CDR3 is built from 14 residues. This CDR3 is CASSPTGIRNTIYF. CDR3 bases: TGTGCCAGCAGTCCTACAGGGATTCGAAACACCATATATTTT.

The genes are TRBV7-9 and TRBJ2-3, with 11 positions matching TRBD2. The V gene's germline CDR1 is SEHNR and CDR2 FQNEAQ (reference sequence). V trimming: 1 base; J trimming: 5 bases; junction bases outside the gene matches: 5. There are 16 residues in the CDR3. The CDR3 here is CASSLGLAGGGDTQYF. CDR3 DNA sequence: TGTGCCAGCAGCTTAGGGCTAGCGGGGGGAGGAGATACGCAGTATTTT.

V is TRBV6-5 and J is TRBJ2-5; tentative D call: TRBD2 (6 bases). Germline CDR1 and CDR2: MNHEY and SVGAGI. The V gene lost 5 bases and the J gene lost 5 bases, with 15 bases spanning the gap. This CDR3 has 14 residues. The CDR3 DNA reads TGTGCCAGCAGTCTTCCCGGGACTCTGGAGACCCAGTACTTC. It translates to CASSLPGTLETQYF.

This clone was found once. The chain carries TRBV7-9 and TRBJ1-3; 11 positions match TRBD1. J lost 11 bases, V lost 3 bases, and 6 bases had no gene match. The germline CDR1 and CDR2 sequences are SEHNR and FQNEAQ (reference sequence). The CDR3 runs to 14 residues. The CDR3 loop reads CASSFGQGARPIYF. In DNA, the CDR3 is TGTGCCAGCAGCTTCGGACAGGGGGCGCGCCCCATATATTTT.

V gene TRBV2 combines with J gene TRBJ1-5, with a tentative D call TRBD1 (6 bases). Looked up from germline, CDR1 is SNHLY and CDR2 is FYNNEI. The CDR3 runs 16 residues. The V and J ends lost 6 bases and 3 bases respectively, with 18 bases between them. This chain's CDR3 is CASSLLGQRYNQPQHF. CDR3 DNA sequence: TGTGCCAGCAGCCTATTAGGACAGAGATACAATCAGCCCCAGCATTTT.

This clone was found a few times. J is TRBJ1-2 and V is TRBV7-8; 10 bases match TRBD1. The junction had 7 bases not matched to a gene; V was cut back by 5 bases and J by 7 bases. Germline V CDR1 and CDR2: SGHVS, FQNEAQ. The CDR3 length is 14 residues. The CDR3 DNA sequence: TGTGCCAGCAGCCAAAGACAGGGGGCAGCTGGCTACACCTTC. As protein: CASSQRQGAAGYTF.

V usage is TRBV3-1 (or the pseudogene TRBV3-2) and J usage is TRBJ1-5; D unresolved. The germline V and J ends were trimmed by 0 bases and 6 bases, with 12 bases remaining between them. CDR3 size: 15 residues. Germline V CDR1 and CDR2: LGHDT, YNNKEL (reference sequence). As DNA, the CDR3 is TGTGCCAGCAGCCAAGATGCAGGTAGCGGTCAGCCCCAGCATTTT. Protein sequence: CASSQDAGSGQPQHF.

Turning to this clone: One end of the junction varies from germline; a read error may be responsible. The gene calls are TRBV20-1 and TRBJ1-1; perhaps TRBD1 as D (5 bases). The CDR3 is 11 amino acids. In germline, CDR1 is DFQATT, CDR2 SNEGSKA (reference sequence). CDR3 loop: CSARDRHEAFF. The CDR3 DNA reads as TGCAGTGCAAGAGACAGACATGAAGCTTTCTTT.

This clone has a handful of counts. V is TRBV4-1 and J is TRBJ2-7; weak D call: TRBD2 (6 bases). V was trimmed by 1 base and J by 4 bases, leaving 8 bases between them. Germline CDR1 MGHRA, CDR2 YSYEKL. This CDR3 region has 13 residues. CDR3 DNA sequence: TGCGCCAGCAGCCAAGTGGGGGGATACGAGCAGTACTTC. Translation: CASSQVGGYEQYF.

V and J are TRBV20-1 and TRBJ2-5; the match to TRBD1 covers 7 bases. With 6 bases clipped from V and 6 bases from J, the junction kept 4 bases outside the gene matches. The CDR3 runs 11 residues. Germline-derived CDR1 and CDR2 are DFQATT and SNEGSKA (reference sequence). CDR3 region: CSARQGQTQYF. CDR3 nucleotide sequence: TGCAGTGCGAGACAGGGTCAGACCCAGTACTTC.

This chain links TRBV7-9 with TRBJ2-7, with D perhaps TRBD1 (6 bases). V was shortened by 2 bases and J by 5 bases, with 10 bases between the two germline ends. This CDR3 is 13 amino acids long. Germline CDR1 SEHNR, CDR2 FQNEAQ (reference sequence). The CDR3 loop reads CASSLTRQDEQYF. The CDR3 DNA reads TGTGCCAGCAGCTTAACGAGACAGGACGAGCAGTACTTC.

The chain is built from TRBV10-3 and TRBJ1-5; 11 nucleotides align to TRBD1. Germline-derived CDR1 and CDR2 are ENHRY and SYGVKD. The length of the CDR3 is 14 residues. V gave up 5 bases and J gave up 5 bases; unmatched junction bases: 2. The CDR3: CAISRTGGDQPQHF. The CDR3 DNA is TGTGCCATCAGTCGGACAGGGGGCGATCAGCCCCAGCATTTT.

This clone has a single count. The CDR3: CASSSSGQETDTQYF. DNA of the CDR3: TGTGCCAGCAGCTCCTCGGGACAGGAGACAGATACGCAGTATTTT. The chain combines TRBV7-3 with TRBJ2-3; 8 positions agree with TRBD1. V trimming: 4 bases; J trimming: 3 bases; junction bases outside the gene matches: 6. Germline CDR1 SGHTA, CDR2 FQGTGA. This CDR3 is built from 15 residues.

The CDR3 DNA is TGTGCCAGTGTCCTAGCGGGGGAGAGAAATGAGCAGTTCTTC. It codes for CASVLAGERNEQFF. The V and J genes are TRBV28 and TRBJ2-1, with 10 positions matching TRBD2. There are 14 residues in the CDR3. From germline, CDR1 is MDHEN and CDR2 SYDVKM. Unmatched junction bases numbered 9, after V lost 9 bases and J lost 7 bases.